This paragraph reports one T cell receptor (beta chain). Its antigen is still unknown. Other nucleotide sequences in the sample specify the same CDR3. This CDR3 contains 15 residues. From germline, CDR1 is SGHRS and CDR2 YFSETQ. J gave up 9 bases and V 0 bases, and 8 bases lay outside the gene matches. Assay used: immunoSEQ multiplex PCR; TCRdb lists only in-frame clones, some missing. The repertoire has roughly 70,000 clones, 75% to 90% of them found once; the top ten carry more than 2%. This entry is derived from a study of T cell responses to AZD1222 COVID-19 vaccine. Study-level results: Repertoire sampling happened only post peak T cell response.

The material sequenced was peripheral blood, taken on day 0 of AZD1222 vaccination. The rearrangement links TRBV5-1 to TRBJ1-4; 7 nucleotides agree with TRBD1. The sequence came from an adult in good health. The CDR3 DNA sequence: TGCGCCAGCAGCTTGGGACAGGGTGGATCGAAAAAACTGTTTTTT. Its protein product is CASSLGQGGSKKLFF.